This is a list of T cell receptor beta chains from one sample in a study of T cells after yellow fever vaccination. TCRdb re-called the 5' RACE reads with MiXCR, one entry per CDR3 protein. This table has about 320,000 distinct CDR3 sequences, around 4.5% appearing once. The material was PBMCs, obtained 15 days after the yellow fever booster vaccination. These receptors were collected from a man younger than 35 who received the YFV17D yellow fever vaccine. CDR3s include the opening cysteine and the closing phenylalanine or tryptophan.

cdr3_aa j_call v_call
CASATSGGRETQYF TRBJ2-5 TRBV7-2
CASFHPGAGGPDTQYF TRBJ2-3 TRBV7-2
CASSPGRSSMGTNEQFF TRBJ2-1 TRBV4-3
CSVEEDNGYTF TRBJ1-2 TRBV29-1
CASSQSRGDNEQFF TRBJ2-1 TRBV4-3
CATVDRGSMNTEAFF TRBJ1-1 TRBV24-1
CATQLNGGNQPQHF TRBJ1-5 TRBV12-3/TRBV12-4
CASSPHTGNQPQHF TRBJ1-5 TRBV12-3/TRBV12-4
CSARESGTDTQYF TRBJ2-3 TRBV20-1
CSARDWDRNTEAFF TRBJ1-1 TRBV20-1
CASSSASVEGHEQFF TRBJ2-1 TRBV6-6
CASSQDQTGGQAFF TRBJ1-1 TRBV4-3
CSARGNTIYF TRBJ1-3 TRBV20-1
CASSQGMGHRSYNEQFF TRBJ2-1 TRBV3-1
CASSHKGGGGYTF TRBJ1-2 TRBV7-2
CSVLVGNKGYGYTF TRBJ1-2 TRBV29-1
CASSLAPGGITEAFF TRBJ1-1 TRBV7-2
CASSLATGHGYTF TRBJ1-2 TRBV5-5
CASSLSVGGLAEAFF TRBJ1-1 TRBV12-3/TRBV12-4
CASSLQGVHTDTQYF TRBJ2-3 TRBV6-5
CASSQGGEVYYGYTF TRBJ1-2 TRBV4-1
CAGGGSYEQYF TRBJ2-7 TRBV7-9
CASSLNTGPLGGEAFF TRBJ1-1 TRBV12-3/TRBV12-4
CASRTGGGETQYF TRBJ2-5 TRBV2
CASSRSRTGGREKLFF TRBJ1-4 TRBV7-9
CASNPGRMNTEAFF TRBJ1-1 TRBV6-6
CASSSLQGYGNTIYF TRBJ1-3 TRBV7-2
CASSQVWGASYEQYF TRBJ2-7 TRBV4-2
CSVEEEWGGLVGETQYF TRBJ2-5 TRBV29-1
CASSLRGGAETQYF TRBJ2-5 TRBV5-1
CASSAGAGDQETQYF TRBJ2-5 TRBV4-1
CASSFGQRIGYTF TRBJ1-2 TRBV6-2/TRBV6-3
CASSGTSGYEQYF TRBJ2-7 TRBV6-5
CASKGFGTEAFF TRBJ1-1 TRBV27
CASSQPGTGARGAFF TRBJ1-1 TRBV4-2
CASSLNREARPQHF TRBJ1-5 TRBV7-2
CSARARWVRDEQYF TRBJ2-7 TRBV20-1
CAWRGPLDRGFEAFF TRBJ1-1 TRBV30
CASSERGGRGYEQYF TRBJ2-7 TRBV6-1
CASSFYEGSDEKLFF TRBJ1-4 TRBV12-3/TRBV12-4
CASSRVGQGATNEKLFF TRBJ1-4 TRBV4-3
CASSSPMDSTDTQYF TRBJ2-3 TRBV5-1
CASSQDRKGSGYTF TRBJ1-2 TRBV4-3
CASRDPILGYNEQFF TRBJ2-1 TRBV6-5
CASSFTSSETQYF TRBJ2-5 TRBV7-6
CATNTERAESEPRGCETQYF TRBJ2-5 TRBV24-1
CASSPPRGPGSEQETQYF TRBJ2-5 TRBV2
CASSSETDLGRGANVLTF TRBJ2-6 TRBV7-8